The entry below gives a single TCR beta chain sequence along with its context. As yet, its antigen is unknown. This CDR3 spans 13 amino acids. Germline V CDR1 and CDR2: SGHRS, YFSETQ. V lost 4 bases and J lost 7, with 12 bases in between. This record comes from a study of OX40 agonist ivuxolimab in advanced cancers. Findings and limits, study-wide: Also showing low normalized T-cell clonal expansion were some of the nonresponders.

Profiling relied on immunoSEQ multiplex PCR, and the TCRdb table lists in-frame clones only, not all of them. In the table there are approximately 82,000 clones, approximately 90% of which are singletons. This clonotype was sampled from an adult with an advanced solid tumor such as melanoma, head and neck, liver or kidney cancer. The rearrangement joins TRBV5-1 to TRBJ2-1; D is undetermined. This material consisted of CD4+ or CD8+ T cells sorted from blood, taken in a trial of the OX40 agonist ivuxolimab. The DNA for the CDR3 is TGCGCCAGCAGCACCCTGTCGGGTAATGAGCAGTTCTTC. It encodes CASSTLSGNEQFF.